This T cell receptor (beta chain) was captured by sequencing in a study of T cells in localized non-small cell lung cancer. As for this clone: No antigen is known for it.

Overall study findings and caveats: Heterogeneity remains possible because sequencing was limited to only one tumor region.

The V and J ends lost 5 bases and 0 bases respectively, with 14 bases between them. Germline lookup yields CDR1 SGHTA and CDR2 FQGNSA. CDR3 size: 16 residues. TCRdb's table, derived via immunoSEQ multiplex PCR, lists solely in-frame clones and lacks some. The sample consists of under 65,000 clones, approximately 82% of them appearing once. The sequencing here drew on peripheral blood, taken before any cancer treatment. The receptor was isolated from a female donor of 60 years or more with stage II squamous cell lung carcinoma. The J gene is TRBJ2-1, the V gene TRBV7-2; D unclear. The CDR3 bases are TGTGCCAGCAGCCGGACGTTTCCGAGCTCCTACAATGAGCAGTTCTTC. This codes for CASSRTFPSSYNEQFF.